The source of this T cell receptor beta chain is a study of regulatory T cells in long-lasting Graves disease. According to the study, TCR beta libraries were built with iRepertoire HTBI primers and CDR3-region Arm-PCR. TCRdb passed the multiplex PCR reads through MiXCR, listing each CDR3 protein once. The sample has more than 650,000 distinct CDR3 sequences, about 30% seen once. The time point is: persistent/refractory GD, antithyroid drugs over 5 years with positive TRAb. RNA isolated from PBMCs was used to make the TCR library. Material: peripheral blood mononuclear cells (PBMCs), obtained when the disease was refractory, from a patient treated with antithyroid drugs. This sequence originates from a female donor with Graves disease.

CDR3 region: CASSYHRLAQPQHF. CDR3 bases: TGTGCCAGCAGTTATCACAGGTTAGCACAGCCCCAGCATTTT. The chain has TRBV6-9 and TRBJ1-5, with a weak D call TRBD1 (5 bases). The CDR3 spans 14 residues. Per germline, CDR1 MNHGY and CDR2 SVAAGI. The V and J ends lost 2 bases and 7 bases respectively, with 12 bases between them.